The next 26 T cell receptor beta chains were all read from a single sample in a study of shared clonotypes between healthy human individuals. The repertoire was sequenced with immunoSEQ multiplex PCR; TCRdb's copy has only in-frame clones and lacks some. The sample has under 2.5 million clones, 85% to 95% seen once; the top ten hold approximately 0.39%. Sequencing input: naive CD4+ T cells from PBMCs. Described subset: CD45RA+ positively selected. The source of these receptors is a man younger than 30 in good health. Some clones in this sample may be carry-over from other donors' samples.

V is TRBV28 and J is TRBJ1-2, with 8 positions matching TRBD1. This CDR3 is 11 amino acids long. CDR1 and CDR2 from the germline V gene are MDHEN and SYDVKM. Trimming took 10 bases from V and 4 from J; bases not matched to a gene: 2. CDR3 sequence reads: CATGQGYGYTF. DNA of the CDR3: TGTGCCACCGGACAGGGCTATGGCTACACCTTC.

The chain is built from TRBV7-9 and TRBJ1-4; D not resolved. This CDR3 contains 13 residues. Germline CDR1 reads SEHNR; CDR2 reads FQNEAQ (reference sequence). Trimming shortened V by 5 bases and J by 4 bases, and 8 bases separated the two germline ends. CDR3: CASSPRSNEKLFF. As DNA, the CDR3 is TGTGCCAGCAGCCCCCGCAGTAATGAAAAACTGTTTTTT.

A note on this clone: The same CDR3 can be traced to other DNA sequences in this sample. The chain employs TRBV6-5 and TRBJ1-2; the match to TRBD1 covers 8 bases. With 6 bases clipped from V and 0 bases from J, the junction kept 3 bases outside the gene matches. Per germline, CDR1 MNHEY and CDR2 SVGAGI. The CDR3 is made up of 14 amino acids. CDR3 in amino acids: CASSRTGPNYGYTF. CDR3 DNA: TGTGCCAGCAGCCGGACAGGGCCTAACTATGGCTACACCTTC.

The chain employs TRBV6-1 and TRBJ1-4; TRBD1 aligns across 8 bases. Germline V gene lookup returns CDR1 MNHNS and CDR2 SASEGT. The CDR3 length is 15 residues. The trim removed 4 bases at V and 8 bases at J, leaving 9 bases unmatched. CDR3 sequence: CASSGGQGDSEKLFF. The DNA of the CDR3 is TGTGCCAGCAGTGGTGGACAGGGTGATTCGGAAAAACTGTTTTTT.

This clone was seen once. The chain carries TRBV30 and TRBJ2-4; 10 nucleotides line up with TRBD1. Germline V gene data show CDR1 as GTSNPN and CDR2 as SVGIG (reference sequence). The CDR3 has 13 amino acids. The ends lost 5 bases at V and 4 bases at J; junction bases unmatched: 2. The DNA for the CDR3 is TGTGCCTGGGGGACAGGGGCAAAAAACATTCAGTACTTC. It encodes CAWGTGAKNIQYF.

This sequence joins TRBV2 and TRBJ1-4; 8 positions match TRBD1. V dropped 7 bases and J dropped 7; count of bases not matched to a gene: 8. The CDR3 consists of 14 residues. Germline V lookup: CDR1 SNHLY, CDR2 FYNNEI. The CDR3 nucleotides read TGTGCCAGCAAGGGCGGACAGGGATTTGAAAAACTGTTTTTT. It translates to CASKGGQGFEKLFF.

The V gene is TRBV15, the J gene TRBJ2-1; 8 positions agree with TRBD2. V was pared by 3 bases and J by 6 bases, with 1 base of the junction left unmatched. The CDR3 runs 13 residues. In germline, CDR1 is LNHNV, CDR2 YYDKDF (reference sequence). CDR3 DNA sequence: TGTGCCACCAGCAGCGGGAGGGGCAATGAGCAGTTCTTC. This encodes CATSSGRGNEQFF.

The chain combines TRBV18 with TRBJ2-6; D uncertain. Trimming pared 4 bases from V and 1 base from J, leaving 8 bases between. Germline values: CDR1 KGHSH, CDR2 LQKENI. This CDR3 region has 15 residues. The CDR3 bases are TGTGCCAGCTCACATGGGATGTCTGGGGCCAACGTCCTGACTTTC. It encodes CASSHGMSGANVLTF.

This chain connects TRBV6-1 to TRBJ2-7; 7 positions match TRBD1. V gave up 3 bases and J gave up 3 bases; unmatched junction bases: 11. CDR3 length: 16 residues. Germline CDR1 is MNHNS and CDR2 is SASEGT. The CDR3 nucleotides are TGTGCCAGCAGTGACGCGAGGGGACAGACTAACTACGAGCAGTACTTC. As protein: CASSDARGQTNYEQYF.

V gene TRBV20-1 combines with J gene TRBJ2-3; D gene ambiguous. Germline CDR1 DFQATT, CDR2 SNEGSKA (reference sequence). The CDR3 is 10 amino acids. Between the trimmed V and J ends, which lost 6 bases and 6 bases, there was a span of 7 bases. CDR3 amino acids: CSAHPDTQYF. The CDR3 DNA follows: TGCAGTGCGCACCCCGATACGCAGTATTTT.

This chain joins TRBV9 and TRBJ2-1, with D perhaps matching TRBD1 (5 bases). The CDR3 consists of 14 residues. CDR1 is SGDLS, CDR2 YYNGEE, per germline. V was trimmed by 3 bases and J by 8 bases, leaving 15 bases between them. The chain's CDR3 is CASSAVSGSDEQFF. The CDR3 DNA follows: TGTGCCAGCAGCGCTGTATCAGGGTCCGATGAGCAGTTCTTC.

The chain uses TRBV29-1 and TRBJ2-1; TRBD1 matches 9 bases. The germline gives CDR1 SQVTM, CDR2 ANQGSEA. The CDR3 spans 13 residues. The ends lost 7 bases at V and 4 bases at J; junction bases unmatched: 5. CDR3 sequence (DNA): TGCAGCGCGGCCGGGACAGGGTACAATGAGCAGTTCTTC. It yields the protein CSAAGTGYNEQFF.

This chain uses TRBV28 with TRBJ1-3, with 7 bases lining up with TRBD1. Germline CDR1 and CDR2: MDHEN and SYDVKM. The ends lost 5 bases at V and 0 bases at J; junction bases unmatched: 7. This CDR3 is built from 16 residues. The CDR3 DNA sequence: TGTGCCAGCAGTAGTACAGGGGAGTACTCTGGAAACACCATATATTTT. The encoded protein is CASSSTGEYSGNTIYF. The complete variable domain, with remaining parts taken from reference TRBV28 and TRBJ1-3, reads DVKVTQSSRYLVKRTGEKVFLECVQDMDHENMFWYRQDPGLGLRLIYFSYDVKMKEKGDIPEGYSVSREKKERFSLILESASTNQTSMYLCASSSTGEYSGNTIYFGEGSWLTVV.

The CDR3 spells CASSGLRDSLRPQHF. In nucleotides, the CDR3 is TGTGCCAGCAGTGGTCTGCGGGACAGCTTACGGCCCCAGCATTTT. The chain employs TRBV2 and TRBJ1-5; 7 bases are a match to TRBD1. CDR3 size: 15 residues. CDR1 and CDR2 (germline): SNHLY, FYNNEI. Trimming cost V 4 bases and J 9 bases; bases outside gene matches: 12.

The rearrangement uses TRBV27 and TRBJ1-2; 7 bases align to TRBD1. This CDR3 contains 13 residues. V lost 6 bases, J lost 7 bases, and 8 bases stayed unmatched. The germline gives CDR1 MNHEY, CDR2 SMNVEV (reference sequence). The CDR3 region is CASSYTGDSGYTF. Written as DNA, the CDR3 is TGTGCCAGCAGCTACACAGGGGACTCTGGCTACACCTTC.

V is TRBV4-1 and J is TRBJ2-5; D not resolved. Germline lookup yields CDR1 MGHRA and CDR2 YSYEKL. Trimming cost V 8 bases and J 5 bases, with 21 bases left between them. The CDR3 runs 15 residues. This chain's CDR3 is CASGTSFTVGETQYF. In DNA form, the CDR3 reads TGCGCCAGCGGTACCTCTTTCACCGTGGGGGAGACCCAGTACTTC.

The chain carries TRBV27 and TRBJ1-2; 7 bases fit TRBD1. The CDR3 spans 18 residues. J gave up 1 base and V 4 bases, and 15 bases lay outside the gene matches. Per germline, CDR1 MNHEY and CDR2 SMNVEV (reference sequence). CDR3 sequence: CASSSLRDSLRFNYGYTF. DNA of the CDR3: TGTGCCAGCAGTTCCCTCCGGGACAGCCTTCGCTTTAACTATGGCTACACCTTC.

The chain has TRBV28 and TRBJ2-5, with 8 nucleotides matching TRBD1. Germline V lookup: CDR1 MDHEN, CDR2 SYDVKM. The CDR3 is 17 amino acids. The V segment lost 3 bases and the J segment 6 bases; nucleotides outside the gene matches: 15. The CDR3: CASSFRVLDRAAKTQYF. The CDR3 bases are TGTGCCAGCAGTTTTCGCGTGTTGGACAGGGCTGCAAAGACCCAGTACTTC.

This rearrangement joins TRBV18 to TRBJ2-2; the D is unclear. The germline CDR1 and CDR2 sequences are KGHSH and LQKENI. V lost 5 bases and J 3 bases, leaving 10 bases between the germline ends. The CDR3 contains 14 residues. The CDR3 region is CASSVLQDTGELFF. The DNA of the CDR3 is TGTGCCAGCTCAGTATTGCAGGACACCGGGGAGCTGTTTTTT. Filled out from reference TRBV18 and TRBJ2-2, the complete variable domain reads NAGVMQNPRHLVRRRGQEARLRCSPMKGHSHVYWYRQLPEEGLKFMVYLQKENIIDESGMPKERFSAEFPKEGPSILRIQQVVRGDSAAYFCASSVLQDTGELFFGEGSRLTVL.

This chain joins TRBV30 and TRBJ1-2, with D hard to call. CDR1 is GTSNPN and CDR2 is SVGIG in the germline V gene (reference sequence). V shed 1 base and J shed 8 bases, with 17 bases lying between them. The CDR3 sequence is 14 residues long. In DNA, the CDR3 is TGTGCCTGGAGTGGTGGCCTAGGAGCTCACGGCTACACCTTC. Translated, it gives CAWSGGLGAHGYTF.

This chain links TRBV28 with TRBJ2-3; 7 nucleotides agree with TRBD1. This CDR3 has 13 amino acids. Trimming at V came to 5 bases and at J to 6 bases, leaving 5 bases not matched to a gene. Germline V gene sequence: CDR1 MDHEN, CDR2 SYDVKM. The DNA of the CDR3 is TGTGCCAGCAGTATCCAGGGGGACGATACGCAGTATTTT. Residues: CASSIQGDDTQYF.

The rearrangement uses TRBV18 and TRBJ1-2, with a weak D call TRBD1 (5 bases). The V and J ends lost 6 bases and 6 bases respectively, with 14 bases between them. This CDR3 region has 13 residues. Germline CDR1 KGHSH, CDR2 LQKENI. This chain's CDR3 is CASSPTGQDGYTF. The CDR3 bases are TGTGCCAGCTCCCCAACAGGTCAGGATGGCTACACCTTC.

This clone appeared once. This rearrangement joins TRBV19 to TRBJ2-2, with 7 positions matching TRBD1. Germline CDR1 and CDR2: LNHDA and SQIVND (reference sequence). V was pared by 4 bases and J by 5 bases, with 4 bases of the junction left unmatched. CDR3 length: 14 residues. CDR3 protein: CASSNHRGTGELFF. DNA of the CDR3: TGTGCCAGTAGTAACCACAGGGGTACCGGGGAGCTGTTTTTT.

The CDR3, as DNA: TGTGCCACGACACTACAGGGAGGTCCAGAGACCCAGTACTTC. Its translation: CATTLQGGPETQYF. The chain uses TRBV6-6 and TRBJ2-5, with D possibly called TRBD1 or TRBD2 (6 bases each). The germline CDR1 and CDR2 sequences are MNHNY and SVGAGI (reference sequence). This CDR3 is 14 amino acids long. V was clipped by 10 bases and J by 4 bases, with 19 bases between them.

The CDR3 sequence is CASRQDRDYGYTF. The CDR3 nucleotides read TGTGCCAGCAGACAGGATAGGGATTATGGCTACACCTTC. The rearrangement uses TRBV5-8 and TRBJ1-2; D is possibly TRBD1 (5 bases). The V end was cut by 5 bases, the J end by 5 bases, with 13 bases between. The CDR3 has 13 residues. The germline V gene has CDR1 SGHTS and CDR2 YDEGEE.

The V and J genes are TRBV18 and TRBJ1-1, with a weak D call TRBD1 (6 bases). The germline V gene has CDR1 KGHSH and CDR2 LQKENI. V was cut by 3 bases and J by 11 bases, with 13 bases left in between. The CDR3 has 12 amino acids. The CDR3 sequence: CASSPDSQDAFF. In DNA form, the CDR3 reads TGTGCCAGCTCACCGGACAGCCAGGACGCTTTCTTT.